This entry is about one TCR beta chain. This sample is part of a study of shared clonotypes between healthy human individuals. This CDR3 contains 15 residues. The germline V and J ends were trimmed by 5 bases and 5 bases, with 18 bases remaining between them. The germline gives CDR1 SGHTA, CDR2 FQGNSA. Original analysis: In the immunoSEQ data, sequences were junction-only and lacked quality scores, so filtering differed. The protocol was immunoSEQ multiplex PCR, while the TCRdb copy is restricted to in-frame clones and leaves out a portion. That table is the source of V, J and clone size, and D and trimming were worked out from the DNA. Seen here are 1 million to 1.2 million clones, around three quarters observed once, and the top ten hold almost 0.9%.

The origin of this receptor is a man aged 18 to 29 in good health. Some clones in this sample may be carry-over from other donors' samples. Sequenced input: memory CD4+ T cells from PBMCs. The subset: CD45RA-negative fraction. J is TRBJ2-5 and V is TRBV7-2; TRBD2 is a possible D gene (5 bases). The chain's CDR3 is CASSLPSRRSETQYF. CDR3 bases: TGTGCCAGCAGCCTACCTAGCAGGCGGAGTGAGACCCAGTACTTC.